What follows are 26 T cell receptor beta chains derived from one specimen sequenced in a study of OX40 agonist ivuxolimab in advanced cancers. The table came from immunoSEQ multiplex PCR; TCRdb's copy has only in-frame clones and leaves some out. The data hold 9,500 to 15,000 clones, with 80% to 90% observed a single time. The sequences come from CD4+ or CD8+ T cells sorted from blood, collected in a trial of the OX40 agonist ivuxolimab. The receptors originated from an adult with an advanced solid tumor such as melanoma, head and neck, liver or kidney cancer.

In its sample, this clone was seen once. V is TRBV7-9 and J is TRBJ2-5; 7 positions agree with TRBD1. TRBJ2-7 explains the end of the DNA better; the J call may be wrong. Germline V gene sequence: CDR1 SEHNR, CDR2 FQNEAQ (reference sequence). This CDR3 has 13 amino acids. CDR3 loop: CASSPGTDYEQYF. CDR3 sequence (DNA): TGTGCCAGCAGTCCAGGGACAGACTACGAGCAGTACTTC.

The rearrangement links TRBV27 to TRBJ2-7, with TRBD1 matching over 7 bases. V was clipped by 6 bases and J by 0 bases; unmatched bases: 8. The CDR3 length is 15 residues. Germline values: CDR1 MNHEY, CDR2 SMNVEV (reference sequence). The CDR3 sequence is CASSETGQPSYEQYF. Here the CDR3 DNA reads TGTGCCAGCAGCGAAACGGGACAGCCCTCCTACGAGCAGTACTTC.

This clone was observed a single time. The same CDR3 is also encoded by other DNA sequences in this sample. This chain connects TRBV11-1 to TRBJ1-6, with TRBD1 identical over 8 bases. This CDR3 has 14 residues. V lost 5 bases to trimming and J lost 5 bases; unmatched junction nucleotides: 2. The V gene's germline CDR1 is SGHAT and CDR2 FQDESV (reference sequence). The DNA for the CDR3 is TGTGCCAGCAGCCGGACAGGGAATAATTCACCCCTCCACTTT. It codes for CASSRTGNNSPLHF.

CDR3 amino acids: CASSPQGLAGGLYNEQFF. For the CDR3, the DNA is TGTGCCAGCAGCCCCCAGGGGCTAGCGGGAGGGCTCTACAATGAGCAGTTCTTC. The gene calls are TRBV7-6 and TRBJ2-1; 12 nucleotides align to TRBD2. V lost 5 bases and J lost 3; bases outside the gene matches: 11. Germline lookup yields CDR1 SGHVS and CDR2 FNYEAQ. The CDR3 contains 18 residues.

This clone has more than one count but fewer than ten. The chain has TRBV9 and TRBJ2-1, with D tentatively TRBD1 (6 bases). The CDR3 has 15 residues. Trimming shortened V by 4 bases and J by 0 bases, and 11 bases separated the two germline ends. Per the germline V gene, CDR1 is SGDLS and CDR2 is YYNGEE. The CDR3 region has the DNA TGTGCCAGCAGCAGAACAGGGACCTCCTACAATGAGCAGTTCTTC. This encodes CASSRTGTSYNEQFF.

The CDR3 nucleotides read TGTGCCAGCGAAACACCTGCGTCTTCGGGGGGAGGGGGCACAGATACGCAGTATTTT. Translated: CASETPASSGGGGTDTQYF. The V and J genes are TRBV11-2 and TRBJ2-3, with TRBD2 matching over 7 bases. Germline CDR1 SGHAT, CDR2 FQNNGV. CDR3 length equals 19 residues. Trimming cost V 8 bases and J 1 base; bases outside gene matches: 21.

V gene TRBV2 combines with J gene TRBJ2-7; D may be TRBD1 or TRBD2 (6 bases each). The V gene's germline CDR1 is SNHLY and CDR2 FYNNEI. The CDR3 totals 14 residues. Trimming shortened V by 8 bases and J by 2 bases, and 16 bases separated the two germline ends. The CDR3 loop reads CASREARGAYEQYF. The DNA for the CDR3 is TGTGCCAGCCGAGAAGCTAGGGGGGCCTACGAGCAGTACTTC.

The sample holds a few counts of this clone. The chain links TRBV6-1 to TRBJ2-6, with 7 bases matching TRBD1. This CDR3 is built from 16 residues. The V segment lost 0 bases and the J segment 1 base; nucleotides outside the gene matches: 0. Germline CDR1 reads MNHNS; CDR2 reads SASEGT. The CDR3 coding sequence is TGTGCCAGCAGTGAAGCGACAGGGTCTGGGGCCAACGTCCTGACTTTC. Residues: CASSEATGSGANVLTF.

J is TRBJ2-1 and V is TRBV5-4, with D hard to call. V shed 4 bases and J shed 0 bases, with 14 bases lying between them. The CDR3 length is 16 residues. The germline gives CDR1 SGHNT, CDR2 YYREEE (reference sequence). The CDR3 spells CASSPLTGNSYNEQFF. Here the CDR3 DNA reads TGTGCCAGCAGCCCACTAACTGGAAACTCCTACAATGAGCAGTTCTTC.

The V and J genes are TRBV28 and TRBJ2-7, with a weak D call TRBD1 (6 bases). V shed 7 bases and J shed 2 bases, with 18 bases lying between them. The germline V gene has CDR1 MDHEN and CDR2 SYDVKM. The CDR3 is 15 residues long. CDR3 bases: TGTGCCAGCACGACAACAGGGCTTGGACCCTACGAGCAGTACTTC. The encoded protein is CASTTTGLGPYEQYF.

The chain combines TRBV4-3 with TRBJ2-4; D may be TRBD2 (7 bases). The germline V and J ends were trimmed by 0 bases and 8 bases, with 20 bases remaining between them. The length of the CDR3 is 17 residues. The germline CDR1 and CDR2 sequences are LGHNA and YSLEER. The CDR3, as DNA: TGCGCCAGCAGCCAAGATCGAGGGGGGGCTGGGTCGTACATTCAGTACTTC. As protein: CASSQDRGGAGSYIQYF.

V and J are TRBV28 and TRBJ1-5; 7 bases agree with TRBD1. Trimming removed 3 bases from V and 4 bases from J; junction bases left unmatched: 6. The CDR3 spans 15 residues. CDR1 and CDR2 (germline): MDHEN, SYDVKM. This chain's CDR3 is CASSFDREENQPQHF. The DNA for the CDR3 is TGTGCCAGCAGTTTCGACAGGGAAGAGAATCAGCCCCAGCATTTT.

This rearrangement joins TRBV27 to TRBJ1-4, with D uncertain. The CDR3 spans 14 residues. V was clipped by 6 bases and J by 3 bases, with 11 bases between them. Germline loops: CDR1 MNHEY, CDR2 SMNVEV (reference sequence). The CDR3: CASSPLLANEKLFF. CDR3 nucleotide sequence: TGTGCCAGCAGCCCGCTTTTGGCTAATGAAAAACTGTTTTTT. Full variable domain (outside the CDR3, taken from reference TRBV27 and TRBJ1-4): EAQVTQNPRYLITVTGKKLTVTCSQNMNHEYMSWYRQDPGLGLRQIYYSMNVEVTDKGDVPEGYKVSRKEKRNFPLILESPSPNQTSLYFCASSPLLANEKLFFGSGTQLSVL.

CDR3 sequence: CASRQGYIQYF. The CDR3 DNA follows: TGTGCCAGTAGACAGGGGTACATTCAGTACTTC. The V call is TRBV19, the J call TRBJ2-4; TRBD1 agrees at 7 bases. From germline, CDR1 is LNHDA and CDR2 SQIVND (reference sequence). V lost 6 bases to trimming and J lost 8 bases; unmatched junction nucleotides: 1. This CDR3 is built from 11 residues.

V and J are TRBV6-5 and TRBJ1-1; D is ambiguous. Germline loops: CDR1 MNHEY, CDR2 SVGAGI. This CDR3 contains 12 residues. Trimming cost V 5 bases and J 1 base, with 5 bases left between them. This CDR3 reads CASSAGNTEAFF. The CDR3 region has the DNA TGTGCCAGCAGTGCAGGGAACACTGAAGCTTTCTTT.

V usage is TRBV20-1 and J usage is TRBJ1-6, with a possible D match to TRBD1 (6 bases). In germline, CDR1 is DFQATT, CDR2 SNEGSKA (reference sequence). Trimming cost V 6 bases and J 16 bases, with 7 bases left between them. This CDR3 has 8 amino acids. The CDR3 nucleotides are TGCAGTGCGGGACATCTCCACTTT. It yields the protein CSAGHLHF.

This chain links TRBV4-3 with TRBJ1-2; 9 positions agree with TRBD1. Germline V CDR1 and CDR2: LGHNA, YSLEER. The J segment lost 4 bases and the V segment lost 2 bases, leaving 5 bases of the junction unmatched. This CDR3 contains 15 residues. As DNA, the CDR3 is TGCGCCAGCAGCCAATTCGACAGGGGGGGCTATGGCTACACCTTC. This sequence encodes CASSQFDRGGYGYTF.

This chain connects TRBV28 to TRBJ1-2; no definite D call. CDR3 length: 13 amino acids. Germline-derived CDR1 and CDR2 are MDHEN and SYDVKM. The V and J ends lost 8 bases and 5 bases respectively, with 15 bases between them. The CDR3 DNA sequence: TGTGCCAGCTTGCGCATCGGACTTTATGGCTACACCTTC. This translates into CASLRIGLYGYTF.

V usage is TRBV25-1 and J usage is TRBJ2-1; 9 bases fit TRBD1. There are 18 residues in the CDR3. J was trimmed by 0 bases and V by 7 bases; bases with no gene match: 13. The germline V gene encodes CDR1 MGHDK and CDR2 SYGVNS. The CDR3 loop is CASKPGQGTLSSYNEQFF. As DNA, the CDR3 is TGTGCCAGCAAACCGGGACAGGGTACATTGAGCTCCTACAATGAGCAGTTCTTC.

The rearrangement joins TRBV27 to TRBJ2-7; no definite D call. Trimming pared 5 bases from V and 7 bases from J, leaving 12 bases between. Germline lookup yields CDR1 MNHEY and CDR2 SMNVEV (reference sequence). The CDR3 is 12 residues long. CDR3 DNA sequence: TGTGCCAGCAGTCCGCCGATGGGGGAGCAGTACTTC. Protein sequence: CASSPPMGEQYF.

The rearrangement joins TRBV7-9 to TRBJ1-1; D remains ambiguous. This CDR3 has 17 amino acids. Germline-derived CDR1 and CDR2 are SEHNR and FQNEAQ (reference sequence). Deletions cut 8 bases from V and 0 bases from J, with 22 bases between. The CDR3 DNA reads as TGTGCCAGCCCAGGTGGGCAGCGCGATATTATGAACACTGAAGCTTTCTTT. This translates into CASPGGQRDIMNTEAFF. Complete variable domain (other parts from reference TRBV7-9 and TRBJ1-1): DTGVSQNPRHKITKRGQNVTFRCDPISEHNRLYWYRQTLGQGPEFLTYFQNEAQLEKSRLLSDRFSAERPKGSFSTLEIQRTEQGDSAMYLCASPGGQRDIMNTEAFFGQGTRLTVV.

The CDR3 bases are TGTGCCAGCACCATCGGGGTGGCGGGATCCTACAATGAGCAGTTCTTC. Protein: CASTIGVAGSYNEQFF. The chain is built from TRBV7-8 and TRBJ2-1; D might be TRBD2 (6 bases). CDR3 size: 16 residues. The germline CDR1 and CDR2 sequences are SGHVS and FQNEAQ. V shed 7 bases and J shed 1 base, with 17 bases lying between them.

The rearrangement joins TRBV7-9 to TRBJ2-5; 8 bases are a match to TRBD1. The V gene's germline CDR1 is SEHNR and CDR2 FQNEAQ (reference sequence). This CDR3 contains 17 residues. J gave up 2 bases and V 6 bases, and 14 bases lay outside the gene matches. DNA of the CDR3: TGTGCCAGCAGTTCCCCTTGGACAGGGCTGGGACAAGAGACCCAGTACTTC. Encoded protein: CASSSPWTGLGQETQYF.

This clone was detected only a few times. CDR3: CASSPGMDNEQFF. DNA for the CDR3: TGTGCCAGCAGTCCCGGAATGGACAATGAGCAGTTCTTC. The chain links TRBV28 to TRBJ2-1; D is uncertain. V lost 5 bases, J lost 5 bases, and 10 bases lay in between. CDR3 size: 13 residues. Per the germline V gene, CDR1 is MDHEN and CDR2 is SYDVKM. The full variable domain, rest sourced from reference TRBV28 and TRBJ2-1, is DVKVTQSSRYLVKRTGEKVFLECVQDMDHENMFWYRQDPGLGLRLIYFSYDVKMKEKGDIPEGYSVSREKKERFSLILESASTNQTSMYLCASSPGMDNEQFFGPGTRLTVL.

CDR3 loop: CAVGPGEQYF. CDR3 bases: TGTGCCGTCGGGCCCGGGGAGCAGTACTTC. The genes are TRBV7-9 and TRBJ2-7; D call uncertain. CDR1 is SEHNR, CDR2 FQNEAQ, per germline (reference sequence). This CDR3 contains 10 residues. V dropped 11 bases and J dropped 7 bases, with 12 bases sitting between them.

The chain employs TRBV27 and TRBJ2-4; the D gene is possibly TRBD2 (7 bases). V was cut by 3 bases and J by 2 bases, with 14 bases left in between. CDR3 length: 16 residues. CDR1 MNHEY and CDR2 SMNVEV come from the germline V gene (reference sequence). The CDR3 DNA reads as TGTGCCAGCAGTTTCACGGGGGGCGCGTCCAAAAACATTCAGTACTTC. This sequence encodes CASSFTGGASKNIQYF.